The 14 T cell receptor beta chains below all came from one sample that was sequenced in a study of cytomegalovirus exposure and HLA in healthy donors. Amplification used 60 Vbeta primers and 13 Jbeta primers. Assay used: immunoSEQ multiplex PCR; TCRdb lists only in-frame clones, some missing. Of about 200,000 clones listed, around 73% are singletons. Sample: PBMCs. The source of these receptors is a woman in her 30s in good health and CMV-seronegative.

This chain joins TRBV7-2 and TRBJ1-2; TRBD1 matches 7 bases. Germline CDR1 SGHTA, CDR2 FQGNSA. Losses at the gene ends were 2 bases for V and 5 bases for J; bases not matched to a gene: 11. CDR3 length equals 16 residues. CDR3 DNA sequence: TGTGCCAGCAGCTTAAGGGGGCAGGGGCAGAGGTATGGCTACACCTTC. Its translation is CASSLRGQGQRYGYTF.

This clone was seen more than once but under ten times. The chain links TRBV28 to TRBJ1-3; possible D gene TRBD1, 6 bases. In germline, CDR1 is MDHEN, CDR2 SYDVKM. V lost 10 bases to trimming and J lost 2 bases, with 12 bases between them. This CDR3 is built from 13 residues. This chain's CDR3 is CATNRVAGNTIYF. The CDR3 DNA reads TGTGCCACCAACAGGGTGGCTGGAAACACCATATATTTT.

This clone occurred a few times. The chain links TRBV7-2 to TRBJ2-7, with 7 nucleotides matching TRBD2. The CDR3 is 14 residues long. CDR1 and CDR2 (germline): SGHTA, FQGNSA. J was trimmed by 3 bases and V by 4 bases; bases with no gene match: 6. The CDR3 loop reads CASSSASGNYEQYF. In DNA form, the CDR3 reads TGTGCCAGCAGCTCAGCTAGCGGAAACTACGAGCAGTACTTC.

The CDR3 region has the DNA TGCGCCAGCAGCTTGGAAAGCGGGGGGACAGATACGCAGTATTTT. This codes for CASSLESGGTDTQYF. The chain combines TRBV5-1 with TRBJ2-3; 9 nucleotides line up with TRBD2. Germline CDR1 SGHRS, CDR2 YFSETQ. The CDR3 has 15 residues. The V segment lost 0 bases and the J segment 3 bases; nucleotides outside the gene matches: 2. Together with reference TRBV5-1 and TRBJ2-3, the CDR3 gives the full variable domain: KAGVTQTPRYLIKTRGQQVTLSCSPISGHRSVSWYQQTPGQGLQFLFEYFSETQRNKGNFPGRFSGRQFSNSRSEMNVSTLELGDSALYLCASSLESGGTDTQYFGPGTRLTVL.

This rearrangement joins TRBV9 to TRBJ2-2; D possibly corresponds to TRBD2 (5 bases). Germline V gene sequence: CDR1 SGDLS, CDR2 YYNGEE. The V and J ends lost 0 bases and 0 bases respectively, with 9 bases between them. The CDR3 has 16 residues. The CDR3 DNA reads TGTGCCAGCAGCGTAGGGGGAGCCTCGAACACCGGGGAGCTGTTTTTT. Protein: CASSVGGASNTGELFF.

CDR3 nucleotides: TGTGCCATCAGTATGACAGGCTATAGCAATCAGCCCCAGCATTTT. The encoded protein is CAISMTGYSNQPQHF. V is TRBV10-3 and J is TRBJ1-5, with D possibly being TRBD1 (6 bases). The V gene's germline CDR1 is ENHRY and CDR2 SYGVKD. CDR3 length: 15 amino acids. Trimming stripped 5 bases from V and 0 bases from J, with 11 bases between.

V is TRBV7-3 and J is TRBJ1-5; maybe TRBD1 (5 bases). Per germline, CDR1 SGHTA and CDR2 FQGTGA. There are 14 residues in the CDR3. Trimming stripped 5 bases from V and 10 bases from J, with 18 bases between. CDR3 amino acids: CASSQTGGVGPQHF. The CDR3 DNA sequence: TGTGCCAGCAGCCAAACCGGGGGGGTAGGTCCCCAGCATTTT.

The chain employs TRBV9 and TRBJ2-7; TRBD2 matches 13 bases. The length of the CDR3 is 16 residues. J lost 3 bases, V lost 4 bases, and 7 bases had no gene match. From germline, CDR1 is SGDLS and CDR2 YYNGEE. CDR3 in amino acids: CASSTGLAGDHYEQYF. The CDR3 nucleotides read TGTGCCAGCAGCACAGGACTAGCGGGAGATCACTACGAGCAGTACTTC.

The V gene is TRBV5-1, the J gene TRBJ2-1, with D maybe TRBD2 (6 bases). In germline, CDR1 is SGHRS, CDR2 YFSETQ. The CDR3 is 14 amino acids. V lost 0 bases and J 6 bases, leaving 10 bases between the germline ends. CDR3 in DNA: TGCGCCAGCAGCTTGGTTGGGAGGTCCAATGAGCAGTTCTTC. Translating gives CASSLVGRSNEQFF.

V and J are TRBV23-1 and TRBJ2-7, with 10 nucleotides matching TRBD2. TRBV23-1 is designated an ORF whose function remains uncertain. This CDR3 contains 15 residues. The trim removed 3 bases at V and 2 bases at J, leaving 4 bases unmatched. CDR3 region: CASSHRSGRAYEQYF. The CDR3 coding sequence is TGCGCCAGCAGTCATAGGAGCGGGAGGGCCTACGAGCAGTACTTC.

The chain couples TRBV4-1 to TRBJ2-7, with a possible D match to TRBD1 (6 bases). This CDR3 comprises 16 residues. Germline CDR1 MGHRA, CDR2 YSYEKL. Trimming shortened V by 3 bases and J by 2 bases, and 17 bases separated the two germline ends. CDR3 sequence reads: CASSHNREWGPYEQYF. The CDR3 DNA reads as TGCGCCAGCAGCCATAACAGGGAATGGGGGCCCTACGAGCAGTACTTC.

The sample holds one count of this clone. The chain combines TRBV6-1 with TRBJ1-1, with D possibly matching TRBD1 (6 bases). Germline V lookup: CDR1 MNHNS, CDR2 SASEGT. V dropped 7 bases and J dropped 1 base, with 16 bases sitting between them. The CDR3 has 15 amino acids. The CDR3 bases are TGTGCCAGCACCCTAAGGGGGGGCCGGAACACTGAAGCTTTCTTT. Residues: CASTLRGGRNTEAFF.

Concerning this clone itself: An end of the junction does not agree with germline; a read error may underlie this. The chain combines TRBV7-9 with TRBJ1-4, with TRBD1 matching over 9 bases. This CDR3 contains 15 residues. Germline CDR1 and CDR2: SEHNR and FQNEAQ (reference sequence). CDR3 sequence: CSSSPFRTGEGKLFF. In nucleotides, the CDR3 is TGTTCCAGCAGCCCCTTCAGGACAGGGGAAGGAAAACTGTTTTTT.

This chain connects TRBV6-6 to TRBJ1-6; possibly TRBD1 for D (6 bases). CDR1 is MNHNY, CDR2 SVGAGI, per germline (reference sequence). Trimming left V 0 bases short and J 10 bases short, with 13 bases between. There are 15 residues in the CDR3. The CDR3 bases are TGTGCCAGCAGTTACTCGAATCCAGGGGAGTCACCCCTCCACTTT. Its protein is CASSYSNPGESPLHF.